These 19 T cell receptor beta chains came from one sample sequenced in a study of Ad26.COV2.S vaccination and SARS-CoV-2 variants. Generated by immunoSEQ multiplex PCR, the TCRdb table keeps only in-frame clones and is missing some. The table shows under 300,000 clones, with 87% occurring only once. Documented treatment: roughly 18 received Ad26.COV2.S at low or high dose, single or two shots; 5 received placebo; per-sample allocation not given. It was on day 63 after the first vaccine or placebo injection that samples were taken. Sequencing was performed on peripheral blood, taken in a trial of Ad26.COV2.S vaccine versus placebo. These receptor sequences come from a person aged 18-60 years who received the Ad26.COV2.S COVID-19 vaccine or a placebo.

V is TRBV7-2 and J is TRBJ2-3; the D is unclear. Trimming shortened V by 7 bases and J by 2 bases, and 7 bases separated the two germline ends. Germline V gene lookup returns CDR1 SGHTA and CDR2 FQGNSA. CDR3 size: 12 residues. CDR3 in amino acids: CASTLLTDTQYF. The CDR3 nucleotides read TGTGCCAGCACCCTACTCACAGATACGCAGTATTTT.

CDR3 nucleotide sequence: TGTGCCAGCAGCTTAGAAAGATCGTACTACGAGCAGTACTTC. Translated: CASSLERSYYEQYF. The chain employs TRBV11-1 and TRBJ2-7; D is unclear. In germline, CDR1 is SGHAT, CDR2 FQDESV (reference sequence). The V gene lost 1 base and the J gene lost 3 bases, with 10 bases spanning the gap. The CDR3 is 14 amino acids.

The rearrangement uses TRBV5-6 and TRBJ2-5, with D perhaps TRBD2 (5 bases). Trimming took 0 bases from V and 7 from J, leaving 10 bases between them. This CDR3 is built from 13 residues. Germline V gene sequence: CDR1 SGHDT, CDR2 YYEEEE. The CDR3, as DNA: TGTGCCAGCAGCTTGGCCGGCCGGGGGACCCAGTACTTC. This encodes CASSLAGRGTQYF.

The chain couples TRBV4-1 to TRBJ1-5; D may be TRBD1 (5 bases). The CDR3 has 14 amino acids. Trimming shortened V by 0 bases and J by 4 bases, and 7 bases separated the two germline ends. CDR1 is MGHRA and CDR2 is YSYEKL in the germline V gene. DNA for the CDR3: TGCGCCAGCAGCCAAGAGGGGGGTAATCAGCCCCAGCATTTT. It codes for CASSQEGGNQPQHF.

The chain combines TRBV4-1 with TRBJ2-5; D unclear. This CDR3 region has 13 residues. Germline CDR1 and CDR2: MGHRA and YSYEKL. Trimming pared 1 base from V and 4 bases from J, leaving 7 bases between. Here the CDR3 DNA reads TGCGCCAGCAGCCAAGCATATTCAGAGACCCAGTACTTC. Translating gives CASSQAYSETQYF.

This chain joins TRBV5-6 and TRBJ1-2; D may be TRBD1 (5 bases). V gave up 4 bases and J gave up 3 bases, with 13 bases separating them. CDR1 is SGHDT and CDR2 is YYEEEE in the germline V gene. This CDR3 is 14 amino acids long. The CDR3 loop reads CASSPSGGDYGYTF. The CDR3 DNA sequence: TGTGCCAGCAGCCCCTCCGGGGGGGACTATGGCTACACCTTC.

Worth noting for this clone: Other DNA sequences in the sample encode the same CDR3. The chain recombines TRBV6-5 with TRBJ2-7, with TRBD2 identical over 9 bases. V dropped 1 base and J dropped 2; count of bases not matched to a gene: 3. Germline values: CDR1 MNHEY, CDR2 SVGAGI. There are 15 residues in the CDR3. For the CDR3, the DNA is TGTGCCAGCAGTTACTTAGCGGGGGAAACCTACGAGCAGTACTTC. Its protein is CASSYLAGETYEQYF.

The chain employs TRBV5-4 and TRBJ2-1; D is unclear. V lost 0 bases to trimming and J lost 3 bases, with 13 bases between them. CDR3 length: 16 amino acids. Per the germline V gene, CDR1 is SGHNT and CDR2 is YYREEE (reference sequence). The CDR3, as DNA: TGTGCCAGCAGCTTGGAGTTGGGTCTCTACTACAATGAGCAGTTCTTC. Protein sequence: CASSLELGLYYNEQFF.

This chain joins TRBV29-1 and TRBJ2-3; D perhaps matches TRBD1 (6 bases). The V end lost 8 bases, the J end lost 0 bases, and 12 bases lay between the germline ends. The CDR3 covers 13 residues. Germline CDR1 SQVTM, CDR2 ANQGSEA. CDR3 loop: CSTQGPSTDTQYF. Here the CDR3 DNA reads TGCAGCACCCAGGGGCCGAGCACAGATACGCAGTATTTT.

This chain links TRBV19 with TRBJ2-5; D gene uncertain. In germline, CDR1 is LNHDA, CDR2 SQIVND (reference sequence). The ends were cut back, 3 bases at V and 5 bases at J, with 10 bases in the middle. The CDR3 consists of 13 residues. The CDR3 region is CASSMGWQETQYF. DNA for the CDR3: TGTGCCAGTAGTATGGGCTGGCAGGAGACCCAGTACTTC.

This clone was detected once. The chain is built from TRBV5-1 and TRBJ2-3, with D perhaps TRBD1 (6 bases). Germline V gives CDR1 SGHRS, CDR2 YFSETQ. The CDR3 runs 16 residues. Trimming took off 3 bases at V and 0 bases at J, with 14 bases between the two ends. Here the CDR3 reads CASSSGAYTSTDTQYF. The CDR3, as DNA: TGCGCCAGCAGCTCAGGGGCCTACACTAGCACAGATACGCAGTATTTT.

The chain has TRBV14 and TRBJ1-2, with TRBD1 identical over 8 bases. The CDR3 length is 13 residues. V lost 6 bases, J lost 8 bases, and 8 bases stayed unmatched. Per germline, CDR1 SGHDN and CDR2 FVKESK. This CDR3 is CASRGTGGQGYTF. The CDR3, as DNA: TGTGCCAGCAGGGGAACAGGGGGTCAAGGCTACACCTTC.

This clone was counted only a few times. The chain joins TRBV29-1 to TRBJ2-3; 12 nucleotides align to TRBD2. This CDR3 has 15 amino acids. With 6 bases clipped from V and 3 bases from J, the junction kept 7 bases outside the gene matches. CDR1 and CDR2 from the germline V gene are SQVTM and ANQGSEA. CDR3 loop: CSVGPLAGGTDTQYF. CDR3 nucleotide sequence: TGCAGCGTCGGCCCACTAGCGGGAGGAACAGATACGCAGTATTTT.

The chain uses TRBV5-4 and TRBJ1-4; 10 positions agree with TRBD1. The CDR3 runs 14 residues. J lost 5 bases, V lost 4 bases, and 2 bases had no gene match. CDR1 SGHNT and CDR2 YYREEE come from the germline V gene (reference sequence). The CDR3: CASSQGQGNEKLFF. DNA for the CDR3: TGTGCCAGCAGCCAGGGACAGGGGAATGAAAAACTGTTTTTT. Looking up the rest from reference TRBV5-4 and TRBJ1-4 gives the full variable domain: ETGVTQSPTHLIKTRGQQVTLRCSSQSGHNTVSWYQQALGQGPQFIFQYYREEENGRGNFPPRFSGLQFPNYSSELNVNALELDDSALYLCASSQGQGNEKLFFGSGTQLSVL.

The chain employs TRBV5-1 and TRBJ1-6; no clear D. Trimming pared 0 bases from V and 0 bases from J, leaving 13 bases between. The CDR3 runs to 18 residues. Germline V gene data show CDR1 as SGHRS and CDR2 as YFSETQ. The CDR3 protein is CASSLEGQTSSYNSPLHF. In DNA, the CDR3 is TGCGCCAGCAGCTTGGAAGGGCAGACAAGCTCCTATAATTCACCCCTCCACTTT.

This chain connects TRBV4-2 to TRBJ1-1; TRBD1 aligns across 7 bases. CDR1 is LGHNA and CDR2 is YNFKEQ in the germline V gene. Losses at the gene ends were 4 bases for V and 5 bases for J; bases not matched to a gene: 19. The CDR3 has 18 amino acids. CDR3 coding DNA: TGTGCCAGCAGCCTTACGTCACGCCAGACAGGGAAGGGGACTGAAGCTTTCTTT. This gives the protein CASSLTSRQTGKGTEAFF.

CDR3 sequence reads: CASSQDYLSARFF. DNA of the CDR3: TGTGCCAGCAGCCAGGACTACCTCTCCGCGCGGTTCTTC. The rearrangement joins TRBV14 to TRBJ2-1; D might be TRBD2 (6 bases). Trimming left V 3 bases short and J 15 bases short, with 18 bases between. Per germline, CDR1 SGHDN and CDR2 FVKESK. The CDR3 has 13 residues.

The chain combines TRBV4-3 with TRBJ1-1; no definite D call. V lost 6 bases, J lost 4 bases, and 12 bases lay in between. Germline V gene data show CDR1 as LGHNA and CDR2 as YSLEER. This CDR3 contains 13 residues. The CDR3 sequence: CASSTRVGTEAFF. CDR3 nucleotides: TGCGCCAGCAGTACACGGGTTGGCACTGAAGCTTTCTTT.

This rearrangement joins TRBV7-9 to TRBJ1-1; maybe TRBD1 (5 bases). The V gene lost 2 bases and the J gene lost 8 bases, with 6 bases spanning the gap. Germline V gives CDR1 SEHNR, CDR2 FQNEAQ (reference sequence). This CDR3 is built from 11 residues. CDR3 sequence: CASSLNREAFF. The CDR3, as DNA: TGTGCCAGCAGCTTAAACAGGGAAGCTTTCTTT.